This T cell receptor (beta chain) comes out of a study of blood T cell repertoires in COVID-19. Background on the study: Samples of COVID-19 (acute and convalescent) were obtained from the United States, Italy and Spain. In each case, the material was cDNA or gDNA derived from T cells, B-cell-depleted T cells, or PBMCs.

Cohorts were determined from participant-reported clinical history. Trimming stripped 6 bases from V and 1 base from J, with 9 bases between. There are 13 residues in the CDR3. Germline V gives CDR1 SGHVS, CDR2 FQNEAQ. As handled by the study authors: Estimated nucleated cell counts came from reference gene primer amplification. Generated by immunoSEQ multiplex PCR, the TCRdb table keeps only in-frame clones and is missing some. That table supplies the V and J calls and clone size; D and trimming were determined from the DNA. The data show 150,000 to 200,000 clones, approximately 80% seen once. This rearrangement joins TRBV7-8 to TRBJ1-1; D is undetermined. The sample was PBMCs or T cells enriched from blood (not recorded which). This sequence originates from a man in his 70s who had been exposed to COVID-19. CDR3 loop: CASSPRQNTEAFF. The CDR3 DNA sequence: TGTGCCAGCAGTCCTCGACAGAACACTGAAGCTTTCTTT.